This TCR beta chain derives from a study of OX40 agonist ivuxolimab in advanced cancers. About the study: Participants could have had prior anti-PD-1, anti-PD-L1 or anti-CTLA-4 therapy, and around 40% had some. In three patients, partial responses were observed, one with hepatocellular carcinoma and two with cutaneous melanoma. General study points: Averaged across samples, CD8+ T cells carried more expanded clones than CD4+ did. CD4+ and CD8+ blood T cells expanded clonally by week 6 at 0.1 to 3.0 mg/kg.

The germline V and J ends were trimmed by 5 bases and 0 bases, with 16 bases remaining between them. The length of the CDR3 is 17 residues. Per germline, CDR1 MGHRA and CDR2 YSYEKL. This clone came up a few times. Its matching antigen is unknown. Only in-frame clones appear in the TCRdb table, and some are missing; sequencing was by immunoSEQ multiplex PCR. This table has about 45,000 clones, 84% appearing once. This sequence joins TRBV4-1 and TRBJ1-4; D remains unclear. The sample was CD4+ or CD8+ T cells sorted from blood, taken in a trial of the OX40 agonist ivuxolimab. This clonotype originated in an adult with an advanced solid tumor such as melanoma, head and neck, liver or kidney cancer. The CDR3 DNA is TGCGCCAGCAGCACTAGCTCTAGGGCCCCAACTAATGAAAAACTGTTTTTT. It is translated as CASSTSSRAPTNEKLFF.